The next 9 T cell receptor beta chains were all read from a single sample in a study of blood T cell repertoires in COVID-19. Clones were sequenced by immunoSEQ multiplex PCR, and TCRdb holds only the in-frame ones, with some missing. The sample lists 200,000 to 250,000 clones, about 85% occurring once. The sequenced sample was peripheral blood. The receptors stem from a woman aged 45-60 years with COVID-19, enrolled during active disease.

The DNA of the CDR3 is TGTGCCAGCATAGAGGAGCGAGGCGGCGTTAACTATGGCTACACCTTC. This codes for CASIEERGGVNYGYTF. The chain has TRBV28 and TRBJ1-2, with D unclear. Trimming pared 7 bases from V and 1 base from J, leaving 19 bases between. The germline gives CDR1 MDHEN, CDR2 SYDVKM. CDR3 length: 16 residues.

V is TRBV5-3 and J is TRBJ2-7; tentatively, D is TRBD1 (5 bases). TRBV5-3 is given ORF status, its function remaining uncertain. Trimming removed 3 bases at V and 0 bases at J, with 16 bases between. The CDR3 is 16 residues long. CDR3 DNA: TGTGCCAGAAGCTGGATCAACAGGCCCTCCTCCTACGAGCAGTACGTC. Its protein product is CARSWINRPSSYEQYV.

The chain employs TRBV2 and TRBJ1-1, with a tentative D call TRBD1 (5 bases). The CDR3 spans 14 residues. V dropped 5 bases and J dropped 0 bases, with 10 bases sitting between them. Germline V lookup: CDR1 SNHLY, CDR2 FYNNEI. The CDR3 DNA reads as TGTGCCAGCAGTCCCAGGGCCATGAACACTGAAGCTTTCTTT. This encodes CASSPRAMNTEAFF.

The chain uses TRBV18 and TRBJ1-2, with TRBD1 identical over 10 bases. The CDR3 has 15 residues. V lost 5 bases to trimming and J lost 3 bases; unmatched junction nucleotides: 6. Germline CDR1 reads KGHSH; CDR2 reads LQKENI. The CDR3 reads CASSTDRGQDYGYTF. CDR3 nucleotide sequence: TGTGCCAGCTCAACTGACAGGGGGCAGGACTATGGCTACACCTTC. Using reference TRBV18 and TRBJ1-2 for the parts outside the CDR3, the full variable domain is NAGVMQNPRHLVRRRGQEARLRCSPMKGHSHVYWYRQLPEEGLKFMVYLQKENIIDESGMPKERFSAEFPKEGPSILRIQQVVRGDSAAYFCASSTDRGQDYGYTFGSGTRLTVV.

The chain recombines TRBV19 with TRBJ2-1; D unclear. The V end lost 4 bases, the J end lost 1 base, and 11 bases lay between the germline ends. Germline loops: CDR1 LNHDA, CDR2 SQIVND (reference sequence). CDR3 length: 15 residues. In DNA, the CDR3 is TGTGCCAGTAGTACGATAGCCCGATCCTACAATGAGCAGTTCTTC. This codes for CASSTIARSYNEQFF.

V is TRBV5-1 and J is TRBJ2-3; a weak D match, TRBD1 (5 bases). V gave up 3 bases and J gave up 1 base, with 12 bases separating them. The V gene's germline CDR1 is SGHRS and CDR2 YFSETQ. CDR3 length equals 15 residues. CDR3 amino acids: CASSSDTLGTDTQYF. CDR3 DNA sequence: TGCGCCAGCAGCTCGGACACATTGGGCACAGATACGCAGTATTTT.

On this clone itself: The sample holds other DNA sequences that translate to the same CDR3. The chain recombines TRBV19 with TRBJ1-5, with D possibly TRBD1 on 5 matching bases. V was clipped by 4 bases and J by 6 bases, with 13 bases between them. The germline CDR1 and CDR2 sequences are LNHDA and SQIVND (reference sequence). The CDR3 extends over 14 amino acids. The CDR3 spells CASSTGRGGQPQHF. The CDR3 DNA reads TGTGCCAGTAGTACGGGGAGGGGTGGTCAGCCCCAGCATTTT.

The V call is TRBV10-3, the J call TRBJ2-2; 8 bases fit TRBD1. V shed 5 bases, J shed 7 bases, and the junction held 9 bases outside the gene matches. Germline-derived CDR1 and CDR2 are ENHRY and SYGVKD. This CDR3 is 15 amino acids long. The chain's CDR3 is CAISPWTGSNGELFF. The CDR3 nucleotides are TGTGCCATCAGTCCCTGGACAGGGTCTAACGGGGAGCTGTTTTTT.

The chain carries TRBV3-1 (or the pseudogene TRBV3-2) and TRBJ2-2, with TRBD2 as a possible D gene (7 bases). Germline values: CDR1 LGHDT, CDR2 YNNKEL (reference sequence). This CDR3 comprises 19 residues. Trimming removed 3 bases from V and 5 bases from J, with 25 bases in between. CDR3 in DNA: TGTGCCAGCAGCCACTCCTATCAGGGGAGGACTAGTGGAACCGGGGAGCTGTTTTTT. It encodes CASSHSYQGRTSGTGELFF.